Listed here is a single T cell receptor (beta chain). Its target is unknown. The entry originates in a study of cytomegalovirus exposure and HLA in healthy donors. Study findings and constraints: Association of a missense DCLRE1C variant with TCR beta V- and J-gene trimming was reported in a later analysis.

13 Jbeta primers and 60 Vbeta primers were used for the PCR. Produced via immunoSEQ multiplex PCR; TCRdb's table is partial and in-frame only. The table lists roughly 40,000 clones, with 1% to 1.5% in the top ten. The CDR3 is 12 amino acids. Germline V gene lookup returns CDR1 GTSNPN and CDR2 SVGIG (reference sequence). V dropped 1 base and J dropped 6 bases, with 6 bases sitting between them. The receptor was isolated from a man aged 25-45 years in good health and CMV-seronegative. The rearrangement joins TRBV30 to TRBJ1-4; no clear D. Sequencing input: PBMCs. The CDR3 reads CAWSDGDEKLFF. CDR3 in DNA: TGTGCCTGGAGTGACGGGGATGAAAAACTGTTTTTT.